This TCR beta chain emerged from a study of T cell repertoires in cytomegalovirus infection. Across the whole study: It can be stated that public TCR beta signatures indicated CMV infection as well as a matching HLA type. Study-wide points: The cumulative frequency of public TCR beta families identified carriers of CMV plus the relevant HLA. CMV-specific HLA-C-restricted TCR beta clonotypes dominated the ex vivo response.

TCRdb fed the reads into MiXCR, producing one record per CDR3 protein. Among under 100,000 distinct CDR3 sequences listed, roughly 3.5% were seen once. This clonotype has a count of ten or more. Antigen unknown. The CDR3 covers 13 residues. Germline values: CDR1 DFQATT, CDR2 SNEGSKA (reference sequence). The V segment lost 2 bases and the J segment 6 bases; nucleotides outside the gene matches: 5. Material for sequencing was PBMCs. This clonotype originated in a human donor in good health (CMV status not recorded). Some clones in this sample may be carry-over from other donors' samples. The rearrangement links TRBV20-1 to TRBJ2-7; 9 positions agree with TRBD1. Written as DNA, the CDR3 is TGCAGTGCTAGAATAGTGACAGGGGGCGAGCAGTACTTC. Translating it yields CSARIVTGGEQYF.